This T cell receptor (beta chain) was recovered during a study of blood T cell repertoires in COVID-19. Study information: The United States, Italy and Spain were the sources of the acute and convalescent COVID-19 samples. PBMCs, B-cell-depleted T cells, or T cells were the source of the cDNA or gDNA that made up the material.

To note about this clone: Germline is not matched at one junction end, which may reflect a read error.

As originally analysed: Estimation of nucleated cell counts was performed using reference gene primer amplification. Method: immunoSEQ multiplex PCR; TCRdb's copy keeps in-frame clones and lacks some. The DNA was the basis for D and trimming; V, J and clone size are from that table. The sample lists under 250,000 clones; approximately 82% were seen once. The length of the CDR3 is 14 residues. Germline-derived CDR1 and CDR2 are SNHLY and FYNNEI. The TCR was taken from a woman in her 50s with acute or convalescent COVID-19. The material sequenced was peripheral blood. The chain employs TRBV2 and TRBJ2-3; D uncertain. The CDR3 is CASSDKWYTHTQYF. CDR3 nucleotides: TGTGCCAGCAGTGACAAGTGGTACACACATACGCAGTATTTT.